What follows are 30 T cell receptor beta chains derived from one specimen sequenced in a study of blood T cell repertoires in COVID-19. Clones were read by immunoSEQ multiplex PCR, and TCRdb kept only the in-frame ones, dropping some. The profile shows a few hundred thousand clones, around 80% of them singletons. Sequencing was done on a sample of peripheral blood. The receptor set was obtained from a woman aged 80 or older with acute or convalescent COVID-19.

Only a few counts were recorded for this clone. The chain recombines TRBV12-3 or TRBV12-4 with TRBJ2-5; no clear D. Trimming removed 5 bases at V and 5 bases at J, with 9 bases between. The CDR3 consists of 12 residues. The CDR3 here is CASSPSLETQYF. The CDR3 region has the DNA TGTGCCAGCAGTCCCTCCTTGGAGACCCAGTACTTC.

V gene TRBV19 combines with J gene TRBJ2-3; the match to TRBD2 covers 10 bases. Germline V gene data show CDR1 as LNHDA and CDR2 as SQIVND (reference sequence). With V trimmed by 3 bases and J by 2 bases, 5 bases remained unmatched. This CDR3 contains 16 residues. The CDR3 sequence is CASSMYLAGVTDTQYF. Written as DNA, the CDR3 is TGTGCCAGTAGTATGTACCTAGCGGGAGTCACAGATACGCAGTATTTT. Full variable domain (outside the CDR3, taken from reference TRBV19 and TRBJ2-3): DGGITQSPKYLFRKEGQNVTLSCEQNLNHDAMYWYRQDPGQGLRLIYYSQIVNDFQKGDIAEGYSVSREKKESFPLTVTSAQKNPTAFYLCASSMYLAGVTDTQYFGPGTRLTVL.

The chain joins TRBV6-9 to TRBJ2-1, with 14 nucleotides matching TRBD2. Trimming at V came to 6 bases and at J to 0 bases, leaving 7 bases not matched to a gene. Germline V gene lookup returns CDR1 MNHGY and CDR2 SVAAGI. The CDR3 spans 18 residues. The CDR3 nucleotides read TGTGCCAGCAGCCCCGGGACTAGCGGGGGCTGCTCCTACAATGAGCAGTTCTTC. Protein: CASSPGTSGGCSYNEQFF.

The chain carries TRBV6-5 and TRBJ2-5; 7 bases match TRBD1. The germline V gene has CDR1 MNHEY and CDR2 SVGAGI. The CDR3 runs 15 residues. The J segment lost 2 bases and the V segment lost 5 bases, leaving 8 bases of the junction unmatched. CDR3 DNA: TGTGCCAGCAGTCGCTCGGGACAGCTACAAGAGACCCAGTACTTC. The encoded protein is CASSRSGQLQETQYF.

The V and J genes are TRBV11-2 and TRBJ2-5, with TRBD1 as a possible D gene (5 bases). This CDR3 spans 15 amino acids. V was clipped by 5 bases and J by 1 base, with 14 bases between them. From germline, CDR1 is SGHAT and CDR2 FQNNGV. In nucleotides, the CDR3 is TGTGCCAGCAGCCGTACTCGACAGATCCAAGAGACCCAGTACTTC. This sequence encodes CASSRTRQIQETQYF.

The rearrangement links TRBV6-2 or TRBV6-3 to TRBJ1-2; D ambiguous. This CDR3 spans 11 amino acids. The V and J ends lost 5 bases and 2 bases respectively, with 3 bases between them. CDR1 MNHEY and CDR2 SVGEGT come from the germline V gene. The chain's CDR3 is CASSPNYGYTF. DNA for the CDR3: TGTGCCAGCAGTCCGAACTATGGCTACACCTTC.

This rearrangement joins TRBV11-3 to TRBJ1-1, with no clear D. Trimming stripped 1 base from V and 8 bases from J, with 11 bases between. The germline V gene has CDR1 SGHNT and CDR2 YENEEA. This CDR3 is built from 13 residues. CDR3 in amino acids: CASSLGLAGEAFF. In nucleotides, the CDR3 is TGTGCCAGCAGCTTAGGATTGGCGGGGGAAGCTTTCTTT.

V usage is TRBV10-3 and J usage is TRBJ1-6; tentative D call: TRBD1 (6 bases). The V and J ends lost 5 bases and 8 bases respectively, with 16 bases between them. The CDR3 is 15 amino acids. Germline V gives CDR1 ENHRY, CDR2 SYGVKD. In DNA form, the CDR3 reads TGTGCCATCAGTATAGAGGACAGTGGGTATTCACCCCTCCACTTT. Residues: CAISIEDSGYSPLHF.

This CDR3 reads CAWHPGGQDTQYF. CDR3 sequence (DNA): TGTGCCTGGCACCCGGGGGGGCAAGATACGCAGTATTTT. The chain has TRBV30 and TRBJ2-3; 8 bases match TRBD2. The CDR3 has 13 amino acids. The V and J ends lost 5 bases and 5 bases, in that order; junction bases with no gene match: 6. The germline V gene has CDR1 GTSNPN and CDR2 SVGIG (reference sequence).

The rearrangement links TRBV25-1 to TRBJ2-1; 7 bases match TRBD2. Germline CDR1 MGHDK, CDR2 SYGVNS. After removal of 1 base from V and 0 bases from J, the junction contained 3 bases not matched to a gene. This CDR3 is 16 amino acids long. The CDR3 DNA is TGTGCCAGCAGTGAATTTGGCGGGAGCTCCTACAATGAGCAGTTCTTC. It encodes CASSEFGGSSYNEQFF.

The gene calls are TRBV19 and TRBJ2-7; 10 bases agree with TRBD1. This CDR3 is 14 amino acids long. The germline V gene has CDR1 LNHDA and CDR2 SQIVND (reference sequence). The ends lost 3 bases at V and 4 bases at J; junction bases unmatched: 3. The CDR3 bases are TGTGCCAGTAGTATCCGGGACAGGGGTTACGAGCAGTACTTC. Amino acid sequence: CASSIRDRGYEQYF.

Only a few counts were recorded for this clone. This sequence joins TRBV24-1 and TRBJ1-2; D may be TRBD1 (5 bases). Trimming cost V 4 bases and J 4 bases, with 9 bases left between them. Germline assignment: CDR1 KGHDR and CDR2 SFDVKD. This CDR3 has 13 amino acids. The chain's CDR3 is CATSDRDGYGYTF. Written as DNA, the CDR3 is TGTGCCACCAGTGACAGGGATGGCTATGGCTACACCTTC.

There are a few counts of this clone. The J gene is TRBJ2-1, the V gene TRBV14, with no clear D. V was cut by 0 bases and J by 4 bases, with 7 bases left in between. This CDR3 is built from 14 residues. Germline CDR1 reads SGHDN; CDR2 reads FVKESK. The chain's CDR3 is CASSQENYYNEQFF. For the CDR3, the DNA is TGTGCCAGCAGCCAAGAGAACTATTACAATGAGCAGTTCTTC.

The chain combines TRBV7-9 with TRBJ1-2, with no clear D. V was pared by 0 bases and J by 2 bases, with 7 bases between. The V gene's germline CDR1 is SEHNR and CDR2 FQNEAQ (reference sequence). This CDR3 region has 14 residues. The CDR3 DNA follows: TGTGCCAGCAGCTTAGCGCTACCGAACTATGGCTACACCTTC. The encoded protein is CASSLALPNYGYTF.

The chain links TRBV28 to TRBJ1-6; D remains ambiguous. Germline CDR1 MDHEN, CDR2 SYDVKM. V gave up 1 base and J gave up 5 bases, with 6 bases separating them. The CDR3 is 14 amino acids. In DNA form, the CDR3 reads TGTGCCAGCAGTTTATCCGGGAATAATTCACCCCTCCACTTT. It translates to CASSLSGNNSPLHF.

This chain joins TRBV14 and TRBJ2-7; 8 bases are a match to TRBD2. Germline V gene sequence: CDR1 SGHDN, CDR2 FVKESK. CDR3 length: 14 residues. Trimming removed 1 base from V and 2 bases from J; junction bases left unmatched: 1. CDR3 sequence (DNA): TGTGCCAGCAGCCAAGGACTAGCGCCCTACGAGCAGTACTTC. This translates into CASSQGLAPYEQYF.

This rearrangement joins TRBV4-2 to TRBJ1-1, with 8 bases fitting TRBD1. The V gene end was trimmed by 4 bases and the J gene end by 0 bases; junction bases not matched to a gene: 4. The germline gives CDR1 LGHNA, CDR2 YNFKEQ. The CDR3 covers 15 residues. CDR3 sequence: CASSLTTGVNTEAFF. The CDR3 region has the DNA TGTGCCAGCAGCCTTACGACAGGGGTGAACACTGAAGCTTTCTTT.

The chain employs TRBV4-3 and TRBJ1-5; 7 positions match TRBD1. This CDR3 comprises 16 residues. Germline assignment: CDR1 LGHNA and CDR2 YSLEER. V dropped 3 bases and J dropped 0; count of bases not matched to a gene: 5. The CDR3 coding sequence is TGCGCCAGCAGCCACCTCACAGGGGTTAGCAATCAGCCCCAGCATTTT. It translates to CASSHLTGVSNQPQHF.

The chain links TRBV4-2 to TRBJ2-3; D gene uncertain. The CDR3 contains 16 residues. Germline-derived CDR1 and CDR2 are LGHNA and YNFKEQ. The germline V and J ends were trimmed by 0 bases and 0 bases, with 10 bases remaining between them. The CDR3 here is CASSQDPVESTDTQYF. In nucleotides, the CDR3 is TGTGCCAGCAGCCAAGATCCGGTGGAGAGCACAGATACGCAGTATTTT.

This clone was observed once. Within the sample, other DNA sequences also encode this same CDR3. V usage is TRBV28 and J usage is TRBJ2-7; D is undetermined. V shed 6 bases and J shed 4 bases, with 7 bases lying between them. Germline CDR1 is MDHEN and CDR2 is SYDVKM. There are 11 residues in the CDR3. CDR3 in amino acids: CASSLRYEQYF. The CDR3 DNA follows: TGTGCCAGCAGCCTCAGGTACGAGCAGTACTTC.

The V call is TRBV3-1 (or the pseudogene TRBV3-2), the J call TRBJ2-1; 7 bases are shared with TRBD2. The length of the CDR3 is 14 residues. Germline CDR1 LGHDT, CDR2 YNNKEL (reference sequence). V lost 0 bases and J lost 12; bases outside the gene matches: 8. The CDR3 bases are TGTGCCAGCAGCCAAGATTCCGCAGGGAGGGTGCAGTTCTTC. This encodes CASSQDSAGRVQFF.

This sequence joins TRBV20-1 and TRBJ2-7; a weak D match, TRBD2 (5 bases). The CDR3 has 11 residues. Germline CDR1 reads DFQATT; CDR2 reads SNEGSKA (reference sequence). Trimming removed 3 bases at V and 4 bases at J, with 7 bases between. CDR3 amino acids: CSASSGYEQYF. The CDR3 DNA follows: TGCAGTGCTAGTTCGGGGTACGAGCAGTACTTC.

The chain employs TRBV5-1 and TRBJ2-3; the match to TRBD2 covers 13 bases. The CDR3 length is 13 residues. The J segment lost 4 bases and the V segment lost 9 bases, leaving 2 bases of the junction unmatched. Germline V gene sequence: CDR1 SGHRS, CDR2 YFSETQ. The CDR3 nucleotides are TGCGCCACGGGACTAGCGGGACCAGATACGCAGTATTTT. Residues: CATGLAGPDTQYF.

The rearrangement links TRBV20-1 to TRBJ1-3; 10 bases align to TRBD1. The CDR3 runs to 19 residues. Germline CDR1 DFQATT, CDR2 SNEGSKA (reference sequence). J lost 2 bases, V lost 3 bases, and 16 bases had no gene match. The CDR3 region has the DNA TGCAGTGCTAGTAGTGGGACAGGGGAGGGTTTGGTCCCTGGAAACACCATATATTTT. Translating gives CSASSGTGEGLVPGNTIYF.

This clone has a single count. The gene calls are TRBV29-1 and TRBJ2-1, with D maybe TRBD2 (5 bases). Trimming removed 1 base at V and 5 bases at J, with 24 bases between. The V gene's germline CDR1 is SQVTM and CDR2 ANQGSEA. The CDR3 length is 18 residues. The CDR3 DNA reads TGCAGCGTTGAAGGTGTGTTTGCGGAGGCCTCAATGGACAATGAGCAGTTCTTC. Protein sequence: CSVEGVFAEASMDNEQFF.

This clone appeared once. J is TRBJ2-3 and V is TRBV6-6; 7 positions match TRBD2. The CDR3 extends over 13 amino acids. With V trimmed by 10 bases and J by 4 bases, 8 bases remained unmatched. The germline CDR1 and CDR2 sequences are MNHNY and SVGAGI (reference sequence). The CDR3 sequence is CAIWGGEADTQYF. The CDR3 DNA is TGTGCCATCTGGGGAGGGGAGGCAGATACGCAGTATTTT.

The chain links TRBV11-1 to TRBJ1-1, with a weak D call TRBD1 (5 bases). The CDR3 has 16 amino acids. Trimming removed 5 bases from V and 8 bases from J, with 24 bases in between. Looked up from germline, CDR1 is SGHAT and CDR2 is FQDESV (reference sequence). CDR3 nucleotide sequence: TGTGCCAGCAGCAAAAGGGGCAGGACAATCACTTCCGAAGCTTTCTTT. This encodes CASSKRGRTITSEAFF.

The rearrangement joins TRBV11-2 to TRBJ1-2, with D possibly TRBD1 on 6 matching bases. Germline lookup yields CDR1 SGHAT and CDR2 FQNNGV. This CDR3 has 14 residues. V was shortened by 1 base and J by 8 bases, with 14 bases between the two germline ends. The CDR3 here is CASSLATGYDGYTF. DNA for the CDR3: TGTGCCAGCAGCTTAGCAACAGGGTATGACGGCTACACCTTC.

The chain links TRBV4-2 to TRBJ2-7; 10 nucleotides align to TRBD2. V lost 0 bases to trimming and J lost 1 base; unmatched junction nucleotides: 3. From germline, CDR1 is LGHNA and CDR2 YNFKEQ. The CDR3 sequence is 16 residues long. CDR3 DNA sequence: TGTGCCAGCAGCCAAGATTCTAGCGGGGGATCCTACGAGCAGTACTTC. Its translation: CASSQDSSGGSYEQYF.

The chain has TRBV5-4 and TRBJ2-1; D is uncertain. Germline values: CDR1 SGHNT, CDR2 YYREEE (reference sequence). Trimming cost V 5 bases and J 0 bases, with 6 bases left between them. The CDR3 covers 13 residues. CDR3 bases: TGTGCCAGCAGTATGAGCTCCTACAATGAGCAGTTCTTC. This encodes CASSMSSYNEQFF.